The 31 T cell receptor beta chains reported below all come from one sample, sequenced in a study of blood T cell repertoires in COVID-19. Profiling relied on immunoSEQ multiplex PCR, and the TCRdb table lists in-frame clones only, not all of them. The repertoire holds 200,000 to 250,000 clones, 82% seen once, with 7.5% to 9.5% in the top ten. Sample: peripheral blood. The receptors were sampled from a woman older than 75 with COVID-19, enrolled during active disease.

V usage is TRBV23-1 and J usage is TRBJ2-1; 12 positions match TRBD2. TRBV23-1 is identified as an open reading frame with a role that is uncertain. The CDR3 is 17 amino acids. V trimming: 3 bases; J trimming: 7 bases; junction bases outside the gene matches: 10. CDR3 sequence reads: CASSQSRTSGIQNEQFF. CDR3 nucleotide sequence: TGCGCCAGCAGTCAGTCCCGGACTAGCGGGATTCAAAATGAGCAGTTCTTC.

The chain links TRBV28 to TRBJ1-5; D not certain. CDR3 length: 13 residues. V was shortened by 5 bases and J by 7 bases, with 12 bases between the two germline ends. Per the germline V gene, CDR1 is MDHEN and CDR2 is SYDVKM. CDR3 protein: CASSDPPGQPQHF. CDR3 bases: TGTGCCAGCAGTGACCCACCGGGGCAGCCCCAGCATTTT.

The J gene is TRBJ1-2, the V gene TRBV2; no firm D call. CDR3 length equals 15 residues. Per the germline V gene, CDR1 is SNHLY and CDR2 is FYNNEI. Trimming removed 5 bases at V and 3 bases at J, with 16 bases between. As DNA, the CDR3 is TGTGCCAGCAGTAGAGGACGAGGGATGGACTATGGCTACACCTTC. Translated: CASSRGRGMDYGYTF.

The count of this clone is one. This chain joins TRBV5-1 and TRBJ2-7; 10 bases agree with TRBD2. The V and J ends lost 4 bases and 3 bases, in that order; junction bases with no gene match: 4. The CDR3 is made up of 14 amino acids. The V gene's germline CDR1 is SGHRS and CDR2 YFSETQ. The CDR3: CASSLSGGFYEQYF. Here the CDR3 DNA reads TGCGCCAGCAGCCTTAGCGGGGGGTTCTACGAGCAGTACTTC.

Worth noting for this clone: A junction boundary mismatches the germline segment, possibly from a read error. This sequence joins TRBV7-7 and TRBJ2-1, with TRBD2 matching over 13 bases. The CDR3 extends over 16 amino acids. Looked up from germline, CDR1 is SSHAT and CDR2 is FNYEAQ (reference sequence). DNA for the CDR3: TGTGCTAGCAGCCTACTAGCGGGAGGGCCTGTGGATGAGCAGTTCTTC. Translation: CASSLLAGGPVDEQFF.

The gene calls are TRBV19 and TRBJ1-2, with D possibly TRBD1 on 6 matching bases. V was clipped by 5 bases and J by 4 bases, with 14 bases between them. The CDR3 has 14 residues. Per germline, CDR1 LNHDA and CDR2 SQIVND (reference sequence). CDR3 amino acids: CASSATGPPYGYTF. The CDR3 DNA is TGTGCCAGTAGTGCGACAGGCCCCCCCTATGGCTACACCTTC.

V is TRBV18 and J is TRBJ2-3, with TRBD1 identical over 7 bases. This CDR3 has 15 residues. CDR1 and CDR2 from the germline V gene are KGHSH and LQKENI. The V and J ends lost 5 bases and 5 bases, in that order; junction bases with no gene match: 10. Here the CDR3 reads CASSSNPGGKDTQYF. CDR3 DNA sequence: TGTGCCAGCTCATCTAACCCAGGGGGTAAAGATACGCAGTATTTT.

The chain couples TRBV4-1 to TRBJ1-5, with D hard to call. Per germline, CDR1 MGHRA and CDR2 YSYEKL. Deletions cut 1 base from V and 6 bases from J, with 10 bases between. The CDR3 is 14 residues long. CDR3 amino acids: CASSQGEVIQPQHF. The CDR3 nucleotides are TGCGCCAGCAGCCAAGGGGAGGTCATTCAGCCCCAGCATTTT.

The chain employs TRBV5-1 and TRBJ2-2; D is undetermined. In germline, CDR1 is SGHRS, CDR2 YFSETQ. The CDR3 consists of 14 residues. Deletions cut 2 bases from V and 1 base from J, with 6 bases between. The CDR3 loop is CASSFGGNTGELFF. Written as DNA, the CDR3 is TGCGCCAGCAGCTTCGGCGGGAACACCGGGGAGCTGTTTTTT.

The V gene is TRBV19, the J gene TRBJ1-4; D not resolved. CDR3 size: 17 residues. The V and J ends lost 0 bases and 3 bases respectively, with 14 bases between them. Germline V lookup: CDR1 LNHDA, CDR2 SQIVND (reference sequence). CDR3 loop: CASSIDGRLDANEKLFF. In DNA, the CDR3 is TGTGCCAGTAGTATAGATGGGAGACTGGATGCTAATGAAAAACTGTTTTTT.

This clone appeared a few times. The chain carries TRBV3-1 (or the pseudogene TRBV3-2) and TRBJ2-3, with 7 bases lining up with TRBD2. The V gene end was trimmed by 3 bases and the J gene end by 1 base; junction bases not matched to a gene: 4. This CDR3 has 15 residues. Germline V gene sequence: CDR1 LGHDT, CDR2 YNNKEL (reference sequence). CDR3 region: CASSQLAVGTDTQYF. CDR3 DNA: TGTGCCAGCAGCCAGCTAGCGGTGGGCACAGATACGCAGTATTTT.

The chain combines TRBV27 with TRBJ1-5; D unresolved. The V end was cut by 2 bases, the J end by 2 bases, with 19 bases between. Germline CDR1 reads MNHEY; CDR2 reads SMNVEV (reference sequence). The CDR3 consists of 18 residues. CDR3 bases: TGTGCCAGCAGTTTAACCGGCCAGGTTGTGGGTGGCAATCAGCCCCAGCATTTT. Its translation is CASSLTGQVVGGNQPQHF.

V is TRBV2 and J is TRBJ1-2, with 7 bases matching TRBD1. CDR1 SNHLY and CDR2 FYNNEI come from the germline V gene. This CDR3 is 13 amino acids long. V lost 5 bases, J lost 8 bases, and 8 bases stayed unmatched. The CDR3 DNA reads TGTGCCAGCAGTCCTACAGGGGTGAGCGGCTACACCTTC. Translation: CASSPTGVSGYTF.

The chain links TRBV9 to TRBJ1-4; 9 bases line up with TRBD1. V lost 5 bases, J lost 5 bases, and 7 bases stayed unmatched. The CDR3 is made up of 15 amino acids. Per germline, CDR1 SGDLS and CDR2 YYNGEE. As DNA, the CDR3 is TGTGCCAGCAGTGGGACAGGGAAGGGGAATGAAAAACTGTTTTTT. It specifies CASSGTGKGNEKLFF.

The rearrangement links TRBV3-1 (or the pseudogene TRBV3-2) to TRBJ1-3; 10 nucleotides line up with TRBD1. The CDR3 has 16 residues. With V trimmed by 5 bases and J by 4 bases, 8 bases remained unmatched. From germline, CDR1 is LGHDT and CDR2 YNNKEL (reference sequence). Here the CDR3 DNA reads TGTGCCAGCAGCACCCGACAGGGGGCACTCGGAAACACCATATATTTT. Its protein is CASSTRQGALGNTIYF.

V is TRBV18 and J is TRBJ1-2, with D perhaps matching TRBD1 (6 bases). The V gene lost 4 bases and the J gene lost 8 bases, with 20 bases spanning the gap. CDR1 and CDR2 (germline): KGHSH, LQKENI. This CDR3 has 15 amino acids. CDR3 sequence: CASSQGNRAGNGYTF. The CDR3 DNA reads as TGTGCCAGCTCACAGGGGAACAGGGCAGGAAACGGCTACACCTTC.

V gene TRBV18 combines with J gene TRBJ1-2; D is undetermined. The germline V and J ends were trimmed by 3 bases and 5 bases, with 22 bases remaining between them. Germline loops: CDR1 KGHSH, CDR2 LQKENI. The CDR3 sequence is 17 residues long. The CDR3 bases are TGTGCCAGCTCACCCTCCGGGAAGGACCGCGGGAGTTATGGCTACACCTTC. As protein: CASSPSGKDRGSYGYTF.

The chain couples TRBV4-2 to TRBJ1-3, with D possibly matching TRBD1 (5 bases). The V gene's germline CDR1 is LGHNA and CDR2 YNFKEQ. CDR3 length: 17 residues. With 4 bases removed from V and 0 bases from J, the gap between germline ends came to 16 bases. In nucleotides, the CDR3 is TGTGCCAGCAGCCTAAGATGGATAGACAGCTCTGGAAACACCATATATTTT. Residues: CASSLRWIDSSGNTIYF.

The genes are TRBV29-1 and TRBJ2-1; 8 nucleotides line up with TRBD2. The trim removed 6 bases at V and 2 bases at J, leaving 0 bases unmatched. This CDR3 is 12 amino acids long. Germline CDR1 is SQVTM and CDR2 is ANQGSEA. The DNA for the CDR3 is TGCAGCGTGGGACTAGCCTACAATGAGCAGTTCTTC. This translates into CSVGLAYNEQFF.

This clone has more than one count but fewer than ten. The V and J genes are TRBV9 and TRBJ2-7, with TRBD2 matching over 9 bases. CDR1 and CDR2 (germline): SGDLS, YYNGEE. The CDR3 sequence is 16 residues long. Germline trimming cut 0 bases from V and 1 base from J; bases unmatched to any gene: 5. CDR3 loop: CASSVGGLALSYEQYF. DNA of the CDR3: TGTGCCAGCAGCGTAGGGGGACTAGCCTTATCCTACGAGCAGTACTTC.

The CDR3 coding sequence is TGTGCCTGGAGTGTACAGGCGCCCCGCAATCAGCCCCAGCATTTT. Translation: CAWSVQAPRNQPQHF. V is TRBV30 and J is TRBJ1-5; TRBD1 is a possible D gene (5 bases). The germline gives CDR1 GTSNPN, CDR2 SVGIG (reference sequence). V was clipped by 0 bases and J by 2 bases, with 11 bases between them. The CDR3 sequence is 15 residues long.

The chain links TRBV19 to TRBJ1-1, with D perhaps TRBD1 (6 bases). Deletions cut 6 bases from V and 3 bases from J, with 20 bases between. The CDR3 spans 16 residues. The germline gives CDR1 LNHDA, CDR2 SQIVND (reference sequence). CDR3 nucleotides: TGTGCCAGTAGAGGGGGAAATGGGCTGAGGGACACTGAAGCTTTCTTT. Translating it yields CASRGGNGLRDTEAFF.

This chain joins TRBV5-6 and TRBJ1-5; TRBD1 matches 9 bases. The CDR3 consists of 15 residues. V gave up 0 bases and J gave up 4 bases; unmatched junction bases: 2. Germline V gives CDR1 SGHDT, CDR2 YYEEEE. CDR3 in amino acids: CASSLGDRANQPQHF. The CDR3, as DNA: TGTGCCAGCAGCTTGGGGGACAGGGCGAATCAGCCCCAGCATTTT.

The chain is built from TRBV10-3 and TRBJ1-2; D is unclear. Trimming pared 0 bases from V and 2 bases from J, leaving 7 bases between. The CDR3 totals 14 residues. Germline V gene data show CDR1 as ENHRY and CDR2 as SYGVKD. The CDR3 nucleotides read TGTGCCATCAGTGAGTCGATACTGAACTATGGCTACACCTTC. Its translation is CAISESILNYGYTF.

This chain links TRBV7-2 with TRBJ1-2, with a tentative D call TRBD1 (5 bases). Germline V CDR1 and CDR2: SGHTA, FQGNSA. The CDR3 is 12 residues long. V was clipped by 4 bases and J by 8 bases, with 11 bases between them. As DNA, the CDR3 is TGTGCCAGCAGCTCCCCAGGGAGGGGCTACACCTTC. Its translation: CASSSPGRGYTF.

V gene TRBV5-5 combines with J gene TRBJ2-5, with 11 positions matching TRBD2. CDR3 length: 16 residues. CDR1 is SGHKS, CDR2 YYEKEE, per germline (reference sequence). V lost 0 bases to trimming and J lost 5 bases; unmatched junction nucleotides: 6. For the CDR3, the DNA is TGTGCCAGCAGCTTGGCCGCACTAGCGGGAGTGGAGACCCAGTACTTC. Its translation is CASSLAALAGVETQYF.

This chain joins TRBV3-1 (or the pseudogene TRBV3-2) and TRBJ2-5; maybe TRBD1 (5 bases). The CDR3 runs to 11 residues. CDR1 LGHDT and CDR2 YNNKEL come from the germline V gene (reference sequence). V dropped 4 bases and J dropped 13 bases, with 13 bases sitting between them. CDR3: CASSLQGSTYF. CDR3 sequence (DNA): TGTGCCAGCAGCCTTCAGGGATCGACGTACTTC.

The chain links TRBV9 to TRBJ2-3; the match to TRBD2 covers 7 bases. Per the germline V gene, CDR1 is SGDLS and CDR2 is YYNGEE. The CDR3 is 14 residues long. V was clipped by 4 bases and J by 1 base; unmatched bases: 3. CDR3 loop: CASSSGLGTDTQYF. The CDR3, as DNA: TGTGCCAGCAGCAGTGGACTAGGCACAGATACGCAGTATTTT.

The rearrangement links TRBV9 to TRBJ2-1; the match to TRBD2 covers 10 bases. The CDR3 loop spans 16 amino acids. Germline V gene lookup returns CDR1 SGDLS and CDR2 YYNGEE. V lost 0 bases to trimming and J lost 7 bases; unmatched junction nucleotides: 7. This chain's CDR3 is CASSVVGSGRANEQFF. CDR3 nucleotide sequence: TGTGCCAGCAGCGTAGTGGGGAGCGGGAGGGCAAATGAGCAGTTCTTC.

The chain combines TRBV18 with TRBJ2-1; D is unresolved. CDR3 length equals 15 residues. Trimming shortened V by 4 bases and J by 4 bases, and 14 bases separated the two germline ends. Germline CDR1 reads KGHSH; CDR2 reads LQKENI. DNA for the CDR3: TGTGCCAGCTCACTGCTGAGGCGATCATACAATGAGCAGTTCTTC. Its translation is CASSLLRRSYNEQFF.

The chain carries TRBV20-1 and TRBJ1-1; D remains ambiguous. V dropped 7 bases and J dropped 6 bases, with 9 bases sitting between them. There are 10 residues in the CDR3. Germline loops: CDR1 DFQATT, CDR2 SNEGSKA (reference sequence). CDR3 residues: CSVEGSEAFF. CDR3 DNA: TGCAGTGTTGAGGGATCTGAAGCTTTCTTT.